The 16 T cell receptor beta chains below come from one sample, sequenced in a study of PD-L1 blockade in urothelial cancer. Time point: pretreatment peripheral blood. Clones were sequenced by immunoSEQ multiplex PCR, and TCRdb holds only the in-frame ones, with some missing. Of around 82,000 clones listed, about 83% were seen once; the top ten hold roughly 2%. Material: PBMCs, obtained around atezolizumab (anti-PD-L1) treatment. Every receptor here comes from a man in his 60s with urothelial cancer.

The chain couples TRBV23-1 to TRBJ1-5, with TRBD1 identical over 8 bases. TRBV23-1 falls under the ORF class, with uncertain function. V shed 7 bases, J shed 2 bases, and the junction held 10 bases outside the gene matches. CDR3 length: 16 residues. The CDR3 protein is CASKLDRVRGNQPQHF. The CDR3 coding sequence is TGCGCCAGCAAGCTGGACAGGGTTAGAGGCAATCAGCCCCAGCATTTT.

J is TRBJ2-5 and V is TRBV28; possible D gene TRBD1, 5 bases. The V gene lost 2 bases and the J gene lost 5 bases, with 12 bases spanning the gap. Germline loops: CDR1 MDHEN, CDR2 SYDVKM. The CDR3 spans 14 residues. The CDR3 DNA reads TGTGCCAGCAGTTTACAGGACACCGATGAGACCCAGTACTTC. Its protein is CASSLQDTDETQYF. The variable domain in full, with the rest retrieved from reference TRBV28 and TRBJ2-5, is DVKVTQSSRYLVKRTGEKVFLECVQDMDHENMFWYRQDPGLGLRLIYFSYDVKMKEKGDIPEGYSVSREKKERFSLILESASTNQTSMYLCASSLQDTDETQYFGPGTRLLVL.

CDR3 DNA sequence: TGTGCCAGCAGTGCCCCCGGGACAAACAAATACGAGCAGTACTTC. The encoded protein is CASSAPGTNKYEQYF. V usage is TRBV28 and J usage is TRBJ2-7; D is possibly TRBD1 (6 bases). The CDR3 consists of 15 residues. The germline V and J ends were trimmed by 5 bases and 4 bases, with 18 bases remaining between them. Looked up from germline, CDR1 is MDHEN and CDR2 is SYDVKM. The whole variable domain, remainder taken from reference TRBV28 and TRBJ2-7, is DVKVTQSSRYLVKRTGEKVFLECVQDMDHENMFWYRQDPGLGLRLIYFSYDVKMKEKGDIPEGYSVSREKKERFSLILESASTNQTSMYLCASSAPGTNKYEQYFGPGTRLTVT.

The chain joins TRBV5-1 to TRBJ2-5; 10 bases fit TRBD2. The CDR3 covers 16 residues. The germline V gene encodes CDR1 SGHRS and CDR2 YFSETQ. J gave up 5 bases and V 4 bases, and 11 bases lay outside the gene matches. CDR3 coding DNA: TGCGCCAGCAGCCAGGTAGCGGGGGGCGCCGGTGAGACCCAGTACTTC. Translating gives CASSQVAGGAGETQYF.

In its sample, this clone was seen a few times. This chain links TRBV7-2 with TRBJ1-1; D may be TRBD1 (6 bases). V lost 5 bases to trimming and J lost 1 base, with 14 bases between them. CDR1 and CDR2 from the germline V gene are SGHTA and FQGNSA. CDR3 length: 15 residues. The CDR3 region is CASSPQGGANTEAFF. CDR3 sequence (DNA): TGTGCCAGCAGCCCCCAAGGGGGAGCGAACACTGAAGCTTTCTTT.

The rearrangement uses TRBV27 and TRBJ1-2; no definite D call. The CDR3 totals 14 residues. Germline V lookup: CDR1 MNHEY, CDR2 SMNVEV (reference sequence). With 7 bases removed from V and 3 bases from J, the gap between germline ends came to 15 bases. The CDR3 sequence is CASTHRGGDYGYTF. CDR3 nucleotide sequence: TGTGCCAGCACGCATCGGGGTGGGGACTATGGCTACACCTTC.

DNA for the CDR3: TGCGCCAGCAGCTTTGGGACAGGGCGAGAGACCCAGTACTTC. It yields the protein CASSFGTGRETQYF. V is TRBV5-1 and J is TRBJ2-5; TRBD1 aligns across 9 bases. J lost 4 bases, V lost 2 bases, and 3 bases had no gene match. Germline assignment: CDR1 SGHRS and CDR2 YFSETQ. CDR3 length: 14 residues. Using reference TRBV5-1 and TRBJ2-5 for the parts outside the CDR3, the full variable domain is KAGVTQTPRYLIKTRGQQVTLSCSPISGHRSVSWYQQTPGQGLQFLFEYFSETQRNKGNFPGRFSGRQFSNSRSEMNVSTLELGDSALYLCASSFGTGRETQYFGPGTRLLVL.

J is TRBJ1-2 and V is TRBV9; D is uncertain. The CDR3 sequence is 14 residues long. Germline-derived CDR1 and CDR2 are SGDLS and YYNGEE. V lost 0 bases and J 5 bases, leaving 11 bases between the germline ends. The CDR3 loop reads CASSVDVSGYGYTF. CDR3 nucleotides: TGTGCCAGCAGCGTAGACGTATCGGGATATGGCTACACCTTC. Full variable domain (remainder filled in from reference TRBV9 and TRBJ1-2): DSGVTQTPKHLITATGQRVTLRCSPRSGDLSVYWYQQSLDQGLQFLIQYYNGEERAKGNILERFSAQQFPDLHSELNLSSLELGDSALYFCASSVDVSGYGYTFGSGTRLTVV.

The genes are TRBV18 and TRBJ2-3; 12 nucleotides match TRBD2. Germline V gene lookup returns CDR1 KGHSH and CDR2 LQKENI. The CDR3 runs 18 residues. Germline trimming cut 2 bases from V and 3 bases from J; bases unmatched to any gene: 9. The CDR3 reads CASSPTETSGSGTDTQYF. CDR3 bases: TGTGCCAGCTCACCAACCGAGACTAGCGGGAGTGGTACAGATACGCAGTATTTT.

CDR3 bases: TGCGCCAGCAGCTTGGCACTAATACAAGAGACCCAGTACTTC. It encodes CASSLALIQETQYF. This sequence joins TRBV5-1 and TRBJ2-5, with D unclear. Germline lookup yields CDR1 SGHRS and CDR2 YFSETQ. With 0 bases removed from V and 2 bases from J, the gap between germline ends came to 8 bases. This CDR3 comprises 14 residues. Supplemented by reference TRBV5-1 and TRBJ2-5, the full variable domain reads KAGVTQTPRYLIKTRGQQVTLSCSPISGHRSVSWYQQTPGQGLQFLFEYFSETQRNKGNFPGRFSGRQFSNSRSEMNVSTLELGDSALYLCASSLALIQETQYFGPGTRLLVL.

The chain carries TRBV7-8 and TRBJ2-7, with a weak D call TRBD2 (5 bases). V dropped 5 bases and J dropped 7 bases, with 24 bases sitting between them. Germline CDR1 SGHVS, CDR2 FQNEAQ. The CDR3 totals 16 residues. CDR3 bases: TGTGCCAGCAGCCCAAACCAGGCTAGCCCCCCGGGTGAGCAGTACTTC. Its translation: CASSPNQASPPGEQYF.

The count of this clone is one. This chain uses TRBV6-6 with TRBJ2-3; no clear D. The CDR3 totals 13 residues. V dropped 7 bases and J dropped 6 bases, with 14 bases sitting between them. Germline V lookup: CDR1 MNHNY, CDR2 SVGAGI (reference sequence). CDR3 DNA sequence: TGTGCCAGCAACGCTAGAACCTGGGATACGCAGTATTTT. Its translation: CASNARTWDTQYF.

The J gene is TRBJ2-7, the V gene TRBV5-1, with D uncertain. In germline, CDR1 is SGHRS, CDR2 YFSETQ. The CDR3 has 13 amino acids. Between the trimmed V and J ends, which lost 1 base and 3 bases, there was a span of 8 bases. CDR3 nucleotides: TGCGCCAGCAGCTTGTCTGCAGGCTACGAGCAGTACTTC. Amino acid sequence: CASSLSAGYEQYF. Variable domain in full (rest from reference TRBV5-1 and TRBJ2-7): KAGVTQTPRYLIKTRGQQVTLSCSPISGHRSVSWYQQTPGQGLQFLFEYFSETQRNKGNFPGRFSGRQFSNSRSEMNVSTLELGDSALYLCASSLSAGYEQYFGPGTRLTVT.

This clone was observed a few times. The chain carries TRBV28 and TRBJ1-1, with D uncertain. Deletions cut 7 bases from V and 3 bases from J, with 12 bases between. The CDR3 contains 13 residues. In germline, CDR1 is MDHEN, CDR2 SYDVKM. CDR3 amino acids: CASTEVIDTEAFF. The CDR3 DNA reads as TGTGCCAGCACGGAGGTCATAGACACTGAAGCTTTCTTT.

CDR3 DNA sequence: TGTGCCAGCAGTGACCAGGGGGCAACTGAAGCTTTCTTT. Residues: CASSDQGATEAFF. The chain has TRBV6-1 and TRBJ1-1, with 8 bases that match TRBD1. Trimming took 3 bases from V and 5 from J; bases not matched to a gene: 2. Per the germline V gene, CDR1 is MNHNS and CDR2 is SASEGT. The CDR3 runs to 13 residues.

The chain combines TRBV6-5 with TRBJ1-4, with D possibly matching TRBD1 (6 bases). Germline V gives CDR1 MNHEY, CDR2 SVGAGI. Between the trimmed V and J ends, which lost 6 bases and 0 bases, there was a span of 8 bases. CDR3 length equals 14 residues. The CDR3 region is CASSDRPTNEKLFF. As DNA, the CDR3 is TGTGCCAGCAGCGACAGGCCAACTAATGAAAAACTGTTTTTT.